The clone carrying this T cell receptor beta chain has only one observation. This sample is part of a study of blood T cell repertoires in COVID-19. About the study: T cells, B-cell-depleted T cells, or PBMCs provided the cDNA or gDNA that served as material.

Assay: immunoSEQ multiplex PCR; the TCRdb copy retains only in-frame clones and omits some. The table shows 200,000 to 250,000 clones, with 83% occurring only once. V lost 8 bases to trimming and J lost 6 bases; unmatched junction nucleotides: 9. CDR3 length: 13 residues. CDR1 is MNHEY and CDR2 is SVGAGI in the germline V gene. The TCR sequence derives from a woman aged 25 to 39 with COVID-19, enrolled during active disease. Material for sequencing was peripheral blood. The chain is built from TRBV6-5 and TRBJ2-7; 8 bases map to TRBD2. The CDR3 coding sequence is TGTGCCAGCCGGGAGGGTGCCCAGGCCGAGCAGTACTTC. Its protein is CASREGAQAEQYF.